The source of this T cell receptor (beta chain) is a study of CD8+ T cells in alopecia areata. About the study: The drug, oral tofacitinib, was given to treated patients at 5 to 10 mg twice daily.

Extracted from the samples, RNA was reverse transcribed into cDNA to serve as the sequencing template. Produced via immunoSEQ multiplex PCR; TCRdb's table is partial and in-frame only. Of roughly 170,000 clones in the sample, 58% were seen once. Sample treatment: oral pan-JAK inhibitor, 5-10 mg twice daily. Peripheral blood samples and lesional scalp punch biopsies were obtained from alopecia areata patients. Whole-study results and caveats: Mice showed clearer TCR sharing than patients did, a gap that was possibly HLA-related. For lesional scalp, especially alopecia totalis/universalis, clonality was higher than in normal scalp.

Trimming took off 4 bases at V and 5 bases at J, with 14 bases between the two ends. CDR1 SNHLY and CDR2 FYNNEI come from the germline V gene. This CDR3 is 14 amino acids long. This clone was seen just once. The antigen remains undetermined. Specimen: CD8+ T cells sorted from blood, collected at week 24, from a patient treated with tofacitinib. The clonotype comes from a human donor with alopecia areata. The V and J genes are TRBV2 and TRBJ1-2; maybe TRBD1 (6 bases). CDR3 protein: CASSGRGSSYGYTF. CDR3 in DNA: TGTGCCAGCAGTGGAAGGGGGAGCTCTTATGGCTACACCTTC. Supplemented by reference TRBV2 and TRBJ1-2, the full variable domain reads EPEVTQTPSHQVTQMGQEVILRCVPISNHLYFYWYRQILGQKVEFLVSFYNNEISEKSEIFDDQFSVERPDGSNFTLKIRSTKLEDSAMYFCASSGRGSSYGYTFGSGTRLTVV.